This T cell receptor (beta chain) derives from a study of naive and memory T cell subsets. Germline V gene data show CDR1 as SEHNR and CDR2 as FQNEAQ (reference sequence). V was shortened by 10 bases and J by 8 bases, with 18 bases between the two germline ends. The CDR3 length is 13 residues. Overall study findings and caveats: Naive repertoires, especially CD8, held a few larger clonotypes, possibly memory cells re-expressing CD45RA. Over 95% of naive TCR sequences appeared only once after error correction, unlike memory subsets. No ground truth validated the naive and memory repertoire findings. RNA-based TCR counts may shift with T cell activation and differentiation.

This clonotype was picked up a small number of times. Its specificity is not known. The beta constant-region primer was an equimolar mix of two oligonucleotides covering TRBC1 and TRBC2. Four rounds of PCR amplified the ligated cDNA using nested alpha and beta constant-region primers plus SP2. The cDNA 3' end received a ligated single-stranded oligonucleotide carrying the SP2 primer and a 12-nucleotide UMI. TCRdb fed the UMI-ligation and nested PCR reads into MiXCR, producing one record per CDR3 protein. The table has 99,000 or so distinct CDR3 sequences, more than 12% seen once; the top ten hold roughly 3.1%.

The sample comprised naive CD8+ T cells from blood. This clonotype originated in a human donor in good health. The chain uses TRBV7-9 and TRBJ2-1; D could derive from TRBD1 or TRBD2 (5 bases each). The CDR3 DNA reads as TGTGCCATCCAAAGTGGGGGTAGTGATGAGCAGTTCTTC. Protein product: CAIQSGGSDEQFF.